This T cell receptor beta chain is from a study of blood T cell repertoires in COVID-19. Study summary: Material from acute and convalescent COVID-19 was sourced from the United States, Italy and Spain. In each case, the material was cDNA or gDNA derived from T cells, B-cell-depleted T cells, or PBMCs.

Authors' processing steps: Reference gene primers were amplified, and this amplification served to estimate nucleated cell counts. Profiling relied on immunoSEQ multiplex PCR, and the TCRdb table lists in-frame clones only, not all of them. D and trimming come from the DNA, and the V and J calls and clone size come from that table. The sample lists under 250,000 clones; approximately 89% were seen once. Sequenced sample: peripheral blood. The source of this sequence is a woman aged 55-75 years who had recovered from COVID-19.

The CDR3 coding sequence is TGTGCCAGCAGTTCCCATACAGGGGGCAGATACAATGAGCAGTTCTTC. Translated: CASSSHTGGRYNEQFF. This chain joins TRBV28 and TRBJ2-1; 9 bases align to TRBD1. V gave up 4 bases and J gave up 4 bases; unmatched junction bases: 8. This CDR3 region has 16 residues. Germline V gene data show CDR1 as MDHEN and CDR2 as SYDVKM. Supplemented by reference TRBV28 and TRBJ2-1, the full variable domain reads DVKVTQSSRYLVKRTGEKVFLECVQDMDHENMFWYRQDPGLGLRLIYFSYDVKMKEKGDIPEGYSVSREKKERFSLILESASTNQTSMYLCASSSHTGGRYNEQFFGPGTRLTVL.